This TCR beta chain was observed in a study of T-cell memory formation after mild COVID-19. TCRdb itself ran the 5' RACE reads through MiXCR, one entry per CDR3 protein. This sample has about 430,000 distinct CDR3 sequences, with under 20% found just once. The study, taken as a whole, reports: Clones that got smaller from day 15 to 85 had even CD4/CD8, while clones growing later tipped toward CD4+.

The CDR3 is made up of 14 amino acids. V lost 6 bases, J lost 9 bases, and 9 bases stayed unmatched. Per the germline V gene, CDR1 is DFQATT and CDR2 is SNEGSKA (reference sequence). Notes on this clonotype: The antigen is not known.

The chain joins TRBV20-1 to TRBJ1-5; 12 bases fit TRBD1. The receptor was isolated from a man younger than 35 who had mild COVID-19 (a few samples of this study predate the infection). Cell type and time point are not known. The sample taken for sequencing was PBMCs or a T cell subset sorted from them (not recorded which). The CDR3 reads CSALGQGAPSPQHF. For the CDR3, the DNA is TGCAGTGCCCTGGGACAGGGGGCTCCTTCGCCCCAGCATTTT.